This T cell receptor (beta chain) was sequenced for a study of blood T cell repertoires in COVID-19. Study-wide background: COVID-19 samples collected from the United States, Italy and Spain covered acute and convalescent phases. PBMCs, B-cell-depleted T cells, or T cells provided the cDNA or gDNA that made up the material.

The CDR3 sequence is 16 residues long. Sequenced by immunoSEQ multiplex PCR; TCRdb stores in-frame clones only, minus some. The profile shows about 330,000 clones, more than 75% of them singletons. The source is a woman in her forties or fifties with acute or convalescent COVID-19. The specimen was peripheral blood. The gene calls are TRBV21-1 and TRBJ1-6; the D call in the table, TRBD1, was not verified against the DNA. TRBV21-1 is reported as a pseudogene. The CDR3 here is CASSPQGFDYNSPLHF. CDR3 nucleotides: TGTGCCAGCAGCCCACAGGGGTTTGACTATAATTCACCCCTCCACTTT.